Here is one TCR beta chain with its context. Its antigen remains unknown. The PCR had 60 Vbeta and 13 Jbeta primers. Clones were read by immunoSEQ multiplex PCR, and TCRdb kept only the in-frame ones, dropping some. Of about 180,000 clones in the sample, around 80% were seen once. The CDR3 is made up of 16 amino acids. Germline CDR1 and CDR2: SGHVS and FNYEAQ. The V and J ends lost 0 bases and 4 bases, in that order; junction bases with no gene match: 7. The source of the sample is a study of cytomegalovirus exposure and HLA in healthy donors. Notes on the study in general: Available immune exposure information covered CMV serostatus only. Some public TCRs appeared in many individuals, while most sequences were rare. According to reports, the classifier identified cytomegalovirus status with high specificity and sensitivity. In vitro confirmation showed three CMV-associated chains to be CMV antigen specific.

V is TRBV7-6 and J is TRBJ1-2; 8 positions agree with TRBD1. Sequenced input: PBMCs. The clonotype comes from a man aged 18 to 29 in good health and CMV-seronegative. In DNA, the CDR3 is TGTGCCAGCAGCTTAGCTCAGGGACAGGAATCCTATGGCTACACCTTC. This gives the protein CASSLAQGQESYGYTF. The full variable domain, with the rest looked up from reference TRBV7-6 and TRBJ1-2, is GAGVSQSPRYKVTKRGQDVALRCDPISGHVSLYWYRQALGQGPEFLTYFNYEAQQDKSGLPNDRFSAERPEGSISTLTIQRTEQRDSAMYRCASSLAQGQESYGYTFGSGTRLTVV.